This TCR beta chain stems from a study of T cells expressing NK-cell markers. Overall study findings and caveats: The contribution of dominant NKG2C+ clonotypes to CD8+ T cells in roughly 6 donors was roughly 1.0-7.0%.

5'RACE template switching built TCR beta cDNA with unique molecular identifiers. With the 5' RACE reads reprocessed, TCRdb shows one record per CDR3 protein and no DNA. The table lists fewer than 400,000 distinct CDR3 sequences. Germline CDR1 reads SQVTM; CDR2 reads ANQGSEA. This CDR3 has 14 amino acids. In regard to this clonotype: The antigen remains undetermined.

The chain has TRBV29-1 and TRBJ2-5; TCRdb calls TRBD1, which cannot be checked without DNA. This TCR came from a man aged 18 to 69 in good health. Source material: blood T cells: a sorted CD56 or NKG2C T cell subset, CD4+ or CD8+ T cells, or bulk PBMC T cells (not recorded which). CDR3 protein: CSVGTGGLQETQYF.